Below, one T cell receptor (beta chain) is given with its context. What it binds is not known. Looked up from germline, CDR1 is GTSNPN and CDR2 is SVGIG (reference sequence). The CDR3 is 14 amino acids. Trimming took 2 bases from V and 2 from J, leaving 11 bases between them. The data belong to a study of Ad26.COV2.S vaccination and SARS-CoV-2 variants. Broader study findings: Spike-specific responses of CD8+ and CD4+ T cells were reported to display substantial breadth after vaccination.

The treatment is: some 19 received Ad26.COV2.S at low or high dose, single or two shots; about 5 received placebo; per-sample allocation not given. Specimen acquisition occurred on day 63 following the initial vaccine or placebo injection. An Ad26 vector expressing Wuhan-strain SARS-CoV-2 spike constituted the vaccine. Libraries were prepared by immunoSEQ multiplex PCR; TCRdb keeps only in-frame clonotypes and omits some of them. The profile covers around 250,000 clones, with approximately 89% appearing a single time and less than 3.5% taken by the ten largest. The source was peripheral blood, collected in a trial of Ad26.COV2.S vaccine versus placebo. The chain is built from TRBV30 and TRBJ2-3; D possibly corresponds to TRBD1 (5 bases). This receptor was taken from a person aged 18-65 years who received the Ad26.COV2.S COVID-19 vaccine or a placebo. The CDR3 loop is CAWSKGPNTDTQYF. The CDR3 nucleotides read TGTGCCTGGAGTAAGGGGCCAAACACAGATACGCAGTATTTT.